This T cell receptor (beta chain) was identified during a study of T cells after yellow fever vaccination. The CDR3 length is 14 residues. The ends lost 4 bases at V and 4 bases at J; junction bases unmatched: 6. CDR1 DFQATT and CDR2 SNEGSKA come from the germline V gene (reference sequence). TCRdb re-called the 5' RACE reads through MiXCR, storing one row per CDR3 protein. Found here are 620,000 or so distinct CDR3 sequences, roughly an eighth of them singletons; the top ten hold about 15%. Regarding this clonotype: Its specificity is not known.

Study-wide findings and caveats: There was a small share of clonotypes that showed up in both the CD4 and CD8 compartments. Reappearing after the booster were most of the clones from primary vaccination (roughly 95% CD4, 88% CD8). Researchers cautioned that FACS-sorted repertoires could harbor abundant clonotypes contaminating from the bulk population.

This clonotype originated in a man younger than 45 who received the YFV17D yellow fever vaccine. The V gene is TRBV20-1, the J gene TRBJ2-7; 11 nucleotides agree with TRBD2. Source: PBMCs, taken on the day of the yellow fever booster vaccination. The CDR3 protein is CSATLGLADYEQYF. The DNA for the CDR3 is TGCAGTGCTACCCTGGGACTAGCGGATTACGAGCAGTACTTC.